Presented here are 29 T cell receptor beta chains from one specimen sequenced in a study of blood T cell repertoires in COVID-19. TCRdb's table, derived via immunoSEQ multiplex PCR, lists solely in-frame clones and lacks some. The table records 150,000 to 200,000 clones, roughly 88% of them present only once. The sequencing input was PBMCs or T cells enriched from blood (not recorded which). The receptors derive from a woman between 18 and 30 years old who had recovered from COVID-19.

J is TRBJ2-7 and V is TRBV19; TRBD2 agrees at 11 bases. The length of the CDR3 is 16 residues. Germline lookup yields CDR1 LNHDA and CDR2 SQIVND (reference sequence). The V segment lost 6 bases and the J segment 2 bases; nucleotides outside the gene matches: 9. The CDR3 nucleotides read TGTGCCAGTAGCCCCTTGACTAGCGGGACACCCTACGAGCAGTACTTC. As protein: CASSPLTSGTPYEQYF. The whole variable domain, remainder taken from reference TRBV19 and TRBJ2-7, is DGGITQSPKYLFRKEGQNVTLSCEQNLNHDAMYWYRQDPGQGLRLIYYSQIVNDFQKGDIAEGYSVSREKKESFPLTVTSAQKNPTAFYLCASSPLTSGTPYEQYFGPGTRLTVT.

The chain is built from TRBV18 and TRBJ1-2; tentatively, D is TRBD1 (6 bases). The CDR3 is 14 amino acids. With 1 base removed from V and 6 bases from J, the gap between germline ends came to 12 bases. Germline V gene data show CDR1 as KGHSH and CDR2 as LQKENI. CDR3 amino acids: CASSPRGTKDGYTF. For the CDR3, the DNA is TGTGCCAGCTCACCACGAGGGACAAAAGATGGCTACACCTTC.

The count of this clone is one. The CDR3 is CASSLTYRTLTDTQYF. The DNA for the CDR3 is TGTGCCAGCAGTTTGACATACAGGACCCTCACAGATACGCAGTATTTT. The rearrangement links TRBV27 to TRBJ2-3; possibly TRBD1 for D (5 bases). V was shortened by 3 bases and J by 2 bases, with 15 bases between the two germline ends. Germline CDR1 reads MNHEY; CDR2 reads SMNVEV (reference sequence). This CDR3 is built from 16 residues.

The chain couples TRBV7-3 to TRBJ2-3; 11 bases are shared with TRBD2. CDR1 is SGHTA and CDR2 is FQGTGA in the germline V gene. With V trimmed by 5 bases and J by 4 bases, 5 bases remained unmatched. The CDR3 spans 15 residues. The CDR3 DNA is TGTGCCAGCAGCGTAGCGGGAGGGTTGGCAGATACGCAGTATTTT. Translation: CASSVAGGLADTQYF.

As DNA, the CDR3 is TGTGCCAGCAGCCAAGAGAGGTGGTCAGATACGCAGTATTTT. It codes for CASSQERWSDTQYF. The V gene is TRBV4-2, the J gene TRBJ2-3, with D unclear. V dropped 0 bases and J dropped 4 bases, with 8 bases sitting between them. The germline V gene has CDR1 LGHNA and CDR2 YNFKEQ. CDR3 length: 14 residues.

The V call is TRBV28, the J call TRBJ1-2, with D possibly TRBD1 on 5 matching bases. The CDR3 is 14 amino acids. Germline V gene data show CDR1 as MDHEN and CDR2 as SYDVKM. Deletions cut 8 bases from V and 4 bases from J, with 17 bases between. The CDR3: CASAGGAVPYGYTF. The CDR3 region has the DNA TGTGCCAGCGCAGGAGGGGCCGTTCCCTATGGCTACACCTTC.

The chain joins TRBV6-5 to TRBJ1-4, with a possible D match to TRBD1 (5 bases). V was cut by 2 bases and J by 12 bases, with 13 bases left in between. CDR3 length equals 13 residues. CDR1 MNHEY and CDR2 SVGAGI come from the germline V gene. The DNA for the CDR3 is TGTGCCAGCAGTTACGCTGGAGGGGCACAACTGTTTTTT. It yields the protein CASSYAGGAQLFF.

This clone was recorded only once. J is TRBJ2-1 and V is TRBV5-5; D is perhaps TRBD2 (5 bases). The CDR3 is 14 residues long. Germline loops: CDR1 SGHKS, CDR2 YYEKEE (reference sequence). Trimming pared 2 bases from V and 1 base from J, leaving 7 bases between. The CDR3 reads CASSFRGSYNEQFF. The DNA for the CDR3 is TGTGCCAGCAGCTTCAGAGGGTCCTACAATGAGCAGTTCTTC.

The chain uses TRBV28 and TRBJ1-5; 9 bases map to TRBD1. V was clipped by 1 base and J by 2 bases; unmatched bases: 3. Germline V gene data show CDR1 as MDHEN and CDR2 as SYDVKM. The CDR3 totals 16 residues. In nucleotides, the CDR3 is TGTGCCAGCAGTTTATTCTGGGACAGGGGCAATCAGCCCCAGCATTTT. Translating it yields CASSLFWDRGNQPQHF.

This sequence joins TRBV7-9 and TRBJ2-2; D remains unclear. The V end lost 1 base, the J end lost 1 base, and 7 bases lay between the germline ends. CDR3 length: 15 amino acids. The V gene's germline CDR1 is SEHNR and CDR2 FQNEAQ (reference sequence). Written as DNA, the CDR3 is TGTGCCAGCAGCTTAGATCAGGTGAACACCGGGGAGCTGTTTTTT. Its protein product is CASSLDQVNTGELFF.

The V call is TRBV28, the J call TRBJ1-3; the D gene is possibly TRBD1 (6 bases). The CDR3 runs 17 residues. V was clipped by 6 bases and J by 0 bases, with 18 bases between them. In germline, CDR1 is MDHEN, CDR2 SYDVKM. CDR3 region: CASSEMGGPSSGNTIYF. The DNA for the CDR3 is TGTGCCAGCAGCGAGATGGGGGGGCCCAGCTCTGGAAACACCATATATTTT.

The chain has TRBV19 and TRBJ1-2; D possibly corresponds to TRBD1 (5 bases). Germline V gives CDR1 LNHDA, CDR2 SQIVND (reference sequence). This CDR3 has 12 amino acids. With 9 bases removed from V and 6 bases from J, the gap between germline ends came to 14 bases. The CDR3 region has the DNA TGTGCCAGCCGACAGTCGCGTGATGGCTACACCTTC. Protein: CASRQSRDGYTF.

The chain links TRBV3-1 (or the pseudogene TRBV3-2) to TRBJ1-1; D ambiguous. This CDR3 region has 16 residues. Deletions cut 0 bases from V and 0 bases from J, with 11 bases between. Germline V lookup: CDR1 LGHDT, CDR2 YNNKEL (reference sequence). Written as DNA, the CDR3 is TGTGCCAGCAGCCAAGATCCGCGGGAGATGAACACTGAAGCTTTCTTT. Its translation: CASSQDPREMNTEAFF.

The V and J genes are TRBV23-1 and TRBJ2-7, with D maybe TRBD2 (5 bases). TRBV23-1 is an ORF for which the function is uncertain. CDR3 length equals 13 residues. V dropped 3 bases and J dropped 0 bases, with 6 bases sitting between them. The CDR3 DNA reads as TGCGCCAGCAGTCATGAGGGCTCCTACGAGCAGTACTTC. Its translation is CASSHEGSYEQYF.

V and J are TRBV5-4 and TRBJ2-7; 8 positions agree with TRBD1. From germline, CDR1 is SGHNT and CDR2 YYREEE (reference sequence). V shed 4 bases and J 3 bases; nucleotides not matched to a gene: 6. This CDR3 is 14 amino acids long. The CDR3 bases are TGTGCCAGCAGCCTACAGGGGGTGAACTACGAGCAGTACTTC. Translation: CASSLQGVNYEQYF.

The chain joins TRBV6-2 or TRBV6-3 to TRBJ1-1; 7 bases map to TRBD1. CDR1 MNHEY and CDR2 SVGEGT come from the germline V gene. V shed 5 bases, J shed 0 bases, and the junction held 9 bases outside the gene matches. The CDR3 has 16 residues. The CDR3 here is CASSRPTGDLNTEAFF. The CDR3 DNA follows: TGTGCCAGCAGTCGACCAACAGGGGACTTGAACACTGAAGCTTTCTTT.

This clone has only a few counts. The V call is TRBV19, the J call TRBJ1-6, with a weak D call TRBD1 (6 bases). Per the germline V gene, CDR1 is LNHDA and CDR2 is SQIVND (reference sequence). V shed 5 bases and J shed 3 bases, with 11 bases lying between them. The CDR3 consists of 15 residues. The CDR3 DNA reads TGTGCCAGTAGTTTACAGGGAAACTATAATTCACCCCTCCACTTT. It encodes CASSLQGNYNSPLHF.

This rearrangement joins TRBV7-2 to TRBJ1-6, with D possibly being TRBD1 (6 bases). V lost 6 bases and J 4 bases, leaving 19 bases between the germline ends. This CDR3 is built from 17 residues. Germline V gives CDR1 SGHTA, CDR2 FQGNSA. The CDR3 region is CASSQQGQPMYNSPLHF. The CDR3 nucleotides read TGTGCCAGCAGTCAACAGGGCCAGCCGATGTATAATTCACCCCTCCACTTT.

The chain links TRBV19 to TRBJ1-3; D might be TRBD1 (6 bases). V gave up 10 bases and J gave up 4 bases, with 14 bases separating them. The germline V gene encodes CDR1 LNHDA and CDR2 SQIVND (reference sequence). The CDR3 extends over 13 amino acids. CDR3 bases: TGTGCCACCGCGACAGGTTCCGGAAACACCATATATTTT. Its protein product is CATATGSGNTIYF.

The chain is built from TRBV11-3 and TRBJ2-7; TRBD2 matches at 11 bases. The CDR3 is 19 residues long. Germline V lookup: CDR1 SGHNT, CDR2 YENEEA. V lost 3 bases to trimming and J lost 0 bases; unmatched junction nucleotides: 13. The CDR3 loop is CASSLIVLAGDGNSYEQYF. The CDR3 DNA reads TGTGCCAGCAGCTTGATAGTACTAGCGGGAGACGGAAACTCCTACGAGCAGTACTTC.

The chain joins TRBV5-6 to TRBJ2-5; 12 positions match TRBD2. J lost 2 bases, V lost 0 bases, and 2 bases had no gene match. Per the germline V gene, CDR1 is SGHDT and CDR2 is YYEEEE. This CDR3 comprises 16 residues. CDR3 in DNA: TGTGCCAGCAGCTTGGCCGGACTAGCGGGACAAGAGACCCAGTACTTC. This translates into CASSLAGLAGQETQYF. The full variable domain, with the rest looked up from reference TRBV5-6 and TRBJ2-5, is DAGVTQSPTHLIKTRGQQVTLRCSPKSGHDTVSWYQQALGQGPQFIFQYYEEEERQRGNFPDRFSGHQFPNYSSELNVNALLLGDSALYLCASSLAGLAGQETQYFGPGTRLLVL.

The chain recombines TRBV12-3 or TRBV12-4 with TRBJ1-6; D is undetermined. CDR3 length equals 13 residues. V shed 5 bases and J shed 8 bases, with 10 bases lying between them. The CDR3 DNA reads as TGTGCCAGCAGTCCGCAGTTGGATTCACCCCTCCACTTT. Protein product: CASSPQLDSPLHF.

The V gene is TRBV9, the J gene TRBJ2-5; a possible D gene is TRBD2 (6 bases). CDR3 length: 15 residues. V lost 3 bases to trimming and J lost 5 bases, with 17 bases between them. From germline, CDR1 is SGDLS and CDR2 YYNGEE. CDR3 sequence: CASSATMGGIETQYF. CDR3 nucleotide sequence: TGTGCCAGCAGCGCAACAATGGGGGGAATCGAGACCCAGTACTTC.

This clone came up once. The V gene is TRBV2, the J gene TRBJ2-1, with a weak D call TRBD2 (6 bases). V was clipped by 0 bases and J by 6 bases, with 12 bases between them. Germline V lookup: CDR1 SNHLY, CDR2 FYNNEI. The CDR3 is 15 residues long. The CDR3: CASSEASGLRNEQFF. CDR3 DNA: TGTGCCAGCAGTGAAGCGTCGGGACTGCGCAATGAGCAGTTCTTC.

The V call is TRBV19, the J call TRBJ1-5, with no clear D. Trimming took off 6 bases at V and 6 bases at J, with 18 bases between the two ends. The CDR3 has 15 residues. Germline CDR1 LNHDA, CDR2 SQIVND (reference sequence). CDR3 sequence (DNA): TGTGCCAGTAGAGGCGTTGCGGCTGGAGGTCAGCCCCAGCATTTT. Protein product: CASRGVAAGGQPQHF. The variable domain in full, completed from reference TRBV19 and TRBJ1-5, reads DGGITQSPKYLFRKEGQNVTLSCEQNLNHDAMYWYRQDPGQGLRLIYYSQIVNDFQKGDIAEGYSVSREKKESFPLTVTSAQKNPTAFYLCASRGVAAGGQPQHFGDGTRLSIL.

The genes are TRBV2 and TRBJ2-3, with 7 bases identical to TRBD2. Germline CDR1 SNHLY, CDR2 FYNNEI. The CDR3 extends over 18 amino acids. Germline trimming cut 2 bases from V and 2 bases from J; bases unmatched to any gene: 13. CDR3 protein: CASSEFVRASGSTDTQYF. The CDR3 nucleotides are TGTGCCAGCAGTGAATTTGTTCGGGCTAGCGGTTCCACAGATACGCAGTATTTT.

V and J are TRBV28 and TRBJ1-4, with 9 bases aligning to TRBD1. The CDR3 has 16 residues. Germline values: CDR1 MDHEN, CDR2 SYDVKM. After removal of 4 bases from V and 8 bases from J, the junction contained 11 bases not matched to a gene. In nucleotides, the CDR3 is TGTGCCAGCAGTTCATTTGGGGGACAGGGTTGGGAAAAACTGTTTTTT. Its protein product is CASSSFGGQGWEKLFF. The whole variable domain, remainder taken from reference TRBV28 and TRBJ1-4, is DVKVTQSSRYLVKRTGEKVFLECVQDMDHENMFWYRQDPGLGLRLIYFSYDVKMKEKGDIPEGYSVSREKKERFSLILESASTNQTSMYLCASSSFGGQGWEKLFFGSGTQLSVL.

The chain joins TRBV6-6 to TRBJ1-5; D is unresolved. This CDR3 is 16 amino acids long. CDR1 and CDR2 (germline): MNHNY, SVGAGI (reference sequence). V was cut by 2 bases and J by 6 bases, with 17 bases left in between. The CDR3 sequence: CASSYTKSEEGQPQHF. DNA for the CDR3: TGTGCCAGCAGTTACACGAAATCCGAGGAGGGTCAGCCCCAGCATTTT.

The rearrangement joins TRBV7-2 to TRBJ1-1; D is unclear. Germline V gives CDR1 SGHTA, CDR2 FQGNSA. CDR3 length equals 16 residues. V lost 5 bases and J lost 4, with 20 bases in between. The CDR3, as DNA: TGTGCCAGCAGCCCCTCGGGGTGGGGTGCGAGCACTGAAGCTTTCTTT. Protein sequence: CASSPSGWGASTEAFF.